Shown below are 18 T cell receptor beta chains from a single sample sequenced in a study of blood T cell repertoires in COVID-19. The method was immunoSEQ multiplex PCR; TCRdb's version includes in-frame clones alone and lacks a portion of them. The data contain roughly 210,000 clones, over 75% of them singletons. Material for sequencing was PBMCs or T cells enriched from blood (not recorded which). The receptor source for this set is a man aged 30-40 years in a cohort exposed to, infected with or recovered from COVID-19 (not recorded which).

This chain joins TRBV6-5 and TRBJ2-1; TRBD2 agrees at 8 bases. The germline gives CDR1 MNHEY, CDR2 SVGAGI. The CDR3 length is 13 residues. V lost 10 bases and J lost 6; bases outside the gene matches: 8. The CDR3 protein is CATLAGFTNEQFF. DNA for the CDR3: TGTGCCACTCTAGCGGGCTTTACCAATGAGCAGTTCTTC.

The chain couples TRBV24-1 to TRBJ2-1; 7 nucleotides match TRBD2. Germline-derived CDR1 and CDR2 are KGHDR and SFDVKD. The trim removed 0 bases at V and 1 base at J, leaving 20 bases unmatched. This CDR3 has 22 amino acids. The CDR3 coding sequence is TGTGCCACCAGTGATTTGCTAATGTTCTGGCGGGAGAGGGTCTGGTCCTACAATGAGCAGTTCTTC. Translating it yields CATSDLLMFWRERVWSYNEQFF.

The gene calls are TRBV24-1 and TRBJ1-2; D is perhaps TRBD1 (5 bases). Germline V gene data show CDR1 as KGHDR and CDR2 as SFDVKD. This CDR3 is built from 14 residues. V gave up 4 bases and J gave up 4 bases, with 12 bases separating them. The CDR3 DNA follows: TGTGCCACCAGTGACCCCGACAGAGCCTATGGCTACACCTTC. Protein sequence: CATSDPDRAYGYTF.

The chain has TRBV28 and TRBJ2-5; D might be TRBD2 (6 bases). Germline CDR1 MDHEN, CDR2 SYDVKM. Trimming shortened V by 3 bases and J by 2 bases, and 16 bases separated the two germline ends. The CDR3 is 16 amino acids. In nucleotides, the CDR3 is TGTGCCAGCAGTTTGGGGGGAGGAGTCATACAAGAGACCCAGTACTTC. Encoded protein: CASSLGGGVIQETQYF.

This clone came up many times. The V call is TRBV2, the J call TRBJ2-7, with TRBD1 identical over 7 bases. The germline V gene encodes CDR1 SNHLY and CDR2 FYNNEI. The CDR3 contains 13 residues. V gave up 11 bases and J gave up 0 bases; unmatched junction bases: 7. Here the CDR3 DNA reads TGTGCCGTTACCGGGACAGACTCCTACGAGCAGTACTTC. The encoded protein is CAVTGTDSYEQYF.

This clone was picked up a small number of times. The genes are TRBV27 and TRBJ2-7; maybe TRBD2 (6 bases). V lost 5 bases, J lost 2 bases, and 16 bases lay in between. The CDR3 runs to 15 residues. CDR1 is MNHEY and CDR2 is SMNVEV in the germline V gene (reference sequence). CDR3 protein: CASSGVSAGTYEQYF. The CDR3 DNA reads as TGTGCCAGCAGTGGGGTTTCAGCGGGTACCTACGAGCAGTACTTC.

V gene TRBV27 combines with J gene TRBJ1-1, with 8 positions matching TRBD1. V was pared by 6 bases and J by 4 bases, with 7 bases of the junction left unmatched. Germline CDR1 reads MNHEY; CDR2 reads SMNVEV (reference sequence). The CDR3 has 14 residues. DNA of the CDR3: TGTGCCAGCAGCCGTCAGACAGGGGTCACTGAAGCTTTCTTT. This gives the protein CASSRQTGVTEAFF.

This chain links TRBV7-6 with TRBJ1-5; weak D call: TRBD1 (6 bases). Deletions cut 5 bases from V and 10 bases from J, with 12 bases between. Germline-derived CDR1 and CDR2 are SGHVS and FNYEAQ. This CDR3 is built from 12 residues. The CDR3 DNA reads TGTGCCAGCAGCCTCGGGGGGGGCCCCCAGCATTTT. Translated: CASSLGGGPQHF. Full variable domain (remainder filled in from reference TRBV7-6 and TRBJ1-5): GAGVSQSPRYKVTKRGQDVALRCDPISGHVSLYWYRQALGQGPEFLTYFNYEAQQDKSGLPNDRFSAERPEGSISTLTIQRTEQRDSAMYRCASSLGGGPQHFGDGTRLSIL.

The rearrangement links TRBV28 to TRBJ2-7; D might be TRBD1 (5 bases). The CDR3 has 14 residues. V lost 3 bases and J lost 6, with 15 bases in between. Germline CDR1 MDHEN, CDR2 SYDVKM. The CDR3 coding sequence is TGTGCCAGCAGTTTGGGGCAGTACTACTTCGAGCAGTACTTC. Amino acids: CASSLGQYYFEQYF.

The CDR3 spells CASSATDNQPQHF. The CDR3 bases are TGTGCCAGCAGCGCGACTGATAATCAGCCCCAGCATTTT. This chain uses TRBV7-9 with TRBJ1-5; D call uncertain. Trimming left V 5 bases short and J 4 bases short, with 9 bases between. CDR3 length: 13 residues. Germline CDR1 reads SEHNR; CDR2 reads FQNEAQ (reference sequence).

This chain connects TRBV11-2 to TRBJ2-7, with D perhaps TRBD2 (5 bases). Per germline, CDR1 SGHAT and CDR2 FQNNGV. Trimming removed 5 bases at V and 0 bases at J, with 20 bases between. CDR3 length: 17 residues. The CDR3 coding sequence is TGTGCCAGCAGCCCCCTCAACAGAGCGGCAAGCTCCTACGAGCAGTACTTC. Residues: CASSPLNRAASSYEQYF.

V and J are TRBV18 and TRBJ1-1; a weak D match, TRBD1 (5 bases). Per the germline V gene, CDR1 is KGHSH and CDR2 is LQKENI. Trimming stripped 6 bases from V and 4 bases from J, with 15 bases between. This CDR3 has 14 amino acids. CDR3 protein: CASSEIQGGTEAFF. The CDR3 DNA sequence: TGTGCCAGCTCCGAGATCCAGGGTGGCACTGAAGCTTTCTTT.

The rearrangement links TRBV28 to TRBJ2-4; 7 bases line up with TRBD1. V gave up 6 bases and J gave up 15 bases; unmatched junction bases: 11. Germline V gene sequence: CDR1 MDHEN, CDR2 SYDVKM. The CDR3 spans 12 residues. CDR3 sequence reads: CASSGTAGVRYF. The CDR3 DNA sequence: TGTGCCAGCAGCGGGACAGCAGGGGTGAGGTACTTC.

The chain is built from TRBV10-3 and TRBJ1-2; no clear D gene. The CDR3 is 15 residues long. The germline V gene has CDR1 ENHRY and CDR2 SYGVKD. Trimming shortened V by 4 bases and J by 5 bases, and 17 bases separated the two germline ends. The DNA of the CDR3 is TGTGCCATCAGTGCCTCCCGGAGGGCTTCTTATGGCTACACCTTC. It codes for CAISASRRASYGYTF.

The chain combines TRBV2 with TRBJ1-2, with 8 bases identical to TRBD1. The V gene end was trimmed by 8 bases and the J gene end by 9 bases; junction bases not matched to a gene: 8. The V gene's germline CDR1 is SNHLY and CDR2 FYNNEI. The CDR3 contains 12 residues. This CDR3 reads CASANTGGRYTF. CDR3 in DNA: TGTGCCAGCGCCAATACAGGGGGACGCTACACCTTC. The full variable domain, with the rest looked up from reference TRBV2 and TRBJ1-2, is EPEVTQTPSHQVTQMGQEVILRCVPISNHLYFYWYRQILGQKVEFLVSFYNNEISEKSEIFDDQFSVERPDGSNFTLKIRSTKLEDSAMYFCASANTGGRYTFGSGTRLTVV.

This clone was found once. CDR3 amino acids: CASRFTWGLPSSYEQYF. The DNA of the CDR3 is TGTGCCAGCAGGTTTACATGGGGACTTCCCAGCTCCTACGAGCAGTACTTC. This sequence joins TRBV28 and TRBJ2-7; the D gene is possibly TRBD2 (6 bases). The CDR3 covers 17 residues. V lost 6 bases to trimming and J lost 0 bases, with 21 bases between them. CDR1 and CDR2 (germline): MDHEN, SYDVKM.

The chain carries TRBV19 and TRBJ2-1; tentatively, D is TRBD2 (6 bases). This CDR3 comprises 15 residues. CDR1 and CDR2 from the germline V gene are LNHDA and SQIVND (reference sequence). V was shortened by 3 bases and J by 0 bases, with 9 bases between the two germline ends. Written as DNA, the CDR3 is TGTGCCAGTAGTATCGGGAGTCCCTCCTACAATGAGCAGTTCTTC. This sequence encodes CASSIGSPSYNEQFF.

V gene TRBV5-1 combines with J gene TRBJ2-6; D perhaps matches TRBD1 (6 bases). V lost 4 bases, J lost 1 base, and 15 bases lay in between. CDR1 and CDR2 (germline): SGHRS, YFSETQ. The length of the CDR3 is 17 residues. CDR3: CASSGLTGGSGANVLTF. The DNA for the CDR3 is TGCGCCAGCAGCGGATTGACAGGCGGGTCTGGGGCCAACGTCCTGACTTTC.